This T cell receptor (beta chain) is from a study of blood T cell repertoires in COVID-19. About the study: Spain, Italy and the United States supplied samples that represented acute and convalescent COVID-19. PBMCs, B-cell-depleted T cells, or T cells were the source of the cDNA or gDNA that made up the material.

Source study methods: Amplifying reference gene primers gave estimates of nucleated cell counts. The table came from immunoSEQ multiplex PCR; TCRdb's copy has only in-frame clones and leaves some out. The V and J calls and clone size are taken from that table; D and trimming were inferred from the DNA. Of about 190,000 clones listed, roughly 80% are singletons. Germline lookup yields CDR1 MNHEY and CDR2 SMNVEV (reference sequence). CDR3 length: 15 residues. The V segment lost 6 bases and the J segment 2 bases; nucleotides outside the gene matches: 7. The count of this clone is one. The chain has TRBV27 and TRBJ2-1; 7 bases line up with TRBD2. The sample comprised peripheral blood. The sequence was obtained from a man aged 50-59 years who had recovered from COVID-19. CDR3 loop: CASRLSGTAYNEQFF. The CDR3 nucleotides are TGTGCCAGCAGGCTCAGCGGGACTGCCTACAATGAGCAGTTCTTC.